This T cell receptor (beta chain) was sequenced in a study of shared clonotypes between healthy human individuals. The CDR3 has 15 amino acids. CDR1 SNHLY and CDR2 FYNNEI come from the germline V gene. V was pared by 6 bases and J by 4 bases, with 18 bases between. Study-level results: Non-shared clonotypes showed lower generation probabilities than clonotypes common to all four donors.

Original data processing: Because ImmunoSEQ provided only junction sequences with no quality scores, the filtering differed. Clones were sequenced by immunoSEQ multiplex PCR, and TCRdb holds only the in-frame ones, with some missing. Clonal size and the V and J genes are those of that table, whereas D and trimming came from the DNA. The sample includes roughly 2 million clones, 85% to 95% of them seen just once. Everyone who donated was a Caucasian adult who lived in Nashville, Tennessee. Note on this clone: Its antigen is undetermined.

The sequence was obtained from a man younger than 35 in good health. The sample taken for sequencing was naive CD4+ T cells sorted from blood. Noted subset: CD45RA+ positively selected. The J gene is TRBJ2-5, the V gene TRBV2; D may be TRBD1 (6 bases). Here the CDR3 reads CASSLSPLGGETQYF. CDR3 DNA: TGTGCCAGCAGCTTATCCCCCCTAGGGGGAGAGACCCAGTACTTC.